This entry lists 21 T cell receptor beta chains sequenced from one sample in a study of cytomegalovirus exposure and HLA in healthy donors. The PCR ran on 60 Vbeta and 13 Jbeta primers. Measured with immunoSEQ multiplex PCR; TCRdb has only the in-frame clones, and not every one. The table records about 94,000 clones, approximately 69% of them present only once. The sequencing sample was made of PBMCs. These receptors were obtained from a young man in good health and CMV-seropositive.

V and J are TRBV27 and TRBJ1-2, with D possibly being TRBD1 (5 bases). Germline V gives CDR1 MNHEY, CDR2 SMNVEV (reference sequence). The germline V and J ends were trimmed by 2 bases and 6 bases, with 10 bases remaining between them. The CDR3 runs to 13 residues. CDR3 DNA: TGTGCCAGCAGTTTAAGGGGAGGGCATGGCTACACCTTC. Translating gives CASSLRGGHGYTF.

The gene calls are TRBV11-2 and TRBJ1-6; 9 bases map to TRBD1. This CDR3 contains 18 residues. The V gene's germline CDR1 is SGHAT and CDR2 FQNNGV. The ends lost 6 bases at V and 8 bases at J; junction bases unmatched: 17. The CDR3, as DNA: TGTGCCAGCAGTCTAAGGGGGGCCCAGGGACAGGGCCATTCACCCCTCCACTTT. Translation gives CASSLRGAQGQGHSPLHF.

This sequence joins TRBV18 and TRBJ1-2; TRBD1 matches at 10 bases. J lost 2 bases, V lost 0 bases, and 0 bases had no gene match. CDR3 size: 15 residues. Germline V CDR1 and CDR2: KGHSH, LQKENI. The CDR3 nucleotides read TGTGCCAGCTCACCACCGACAGGGGGCAACTATGGCTACACCTTC. It translates to CASSPPTGGNYGYTF.

V usage is TRBV9 and J usage is TRBJ1-1, with D unclear. Germline CDR1 SGDLS, CDR2 YYNGEE. This CDR3 spans 13 amino acids. The V end lost 5 bases, the J end lost 1 base, and 9 bases lay between the germline ends. This CDR3 reads CASSASGNTEAFF. The CDR3 nucleotides are TGTGCCAGCAGTGCTTCCGGGAACACTGAAGCTTTCTTT.

The chain links TRBV5-1 to TRBJ1-1; D uncertain. The CDR3 sequence is 18 residues long. Germline CDR1 and CDR2: SGHRS and YFSETQ. V was shortened by 0 bases and J by 2 bases, with 20 bases between the two germline ends. This CDR3 is CASSLGLGIPQANTEAFF. The CDR3 coding sequence is TGCGCCAGCAGCTTGGGTTTGGGTATCCCTCAGGCAAACACTGAAGCTTTCTTT.

This clone was counted between two and nine times. V is TRBV7-9 and J is TRBJ2-7; D ambiguous. This CDR3 is built from 11 residues. V lost 2 bases to trimming and J lost 5 bases, with 4 bases between them. Germline lookup yields CDR1 SEHNR and CDR2 FQNEAQ (reference sequence). CDR3 bases: TGTGCCAGCAGCTTAAGCCACGAGCAGTACTTC. The encoded protein is CASSLSHEQYF.

The chain is built from TRBV5-1 and TRBJ1-2; 12 bases are a match to TRBD1. Trimming took 3 bases from V and 7 from J; bases not matched to a gene: 7. Per germline, CDR1 SGHRS and CDR2 YFSETQ. The CDR3 is made up of 15 amino acids. CDR3 nucleotide sequence: TGCGCCAGCAGCTGGGGACAGGGGGCGCAGAGTGGCTACACCTTC. It specifies CASSWGQGAQSGYTF.

This chain joins TRBV6-5 and TRBJ2-5; D is unresolved. Per germline, CDR1 MNHEY and CDR2 SVGAGI. The V end was cut by 7 bases, the J end by 5 bases, with 14 bases between. This CDR3 is built from 13 residues. CDR3 DNA sequence: TGTGCCAGCAAAAAAACGGTCGAGGAGACCCAGTACTTC. Its translation: CASKKTVEETQYF.

Worth noting for this clone: Within the sample, other DNA sequences also encode this same CDR3. The CDR3 nucleotides are TGCAGCGTTGGAGGCACTGAAGCTTTCTTT. It yields the protein CSVGGTEAFF. The chain joins TRBV29-1 to TRBJ1-1; D remains unclear. V was trimmed by 4 bases and J by 4 bases, leaving 4 bases between them. The CDR3 has 10 residues. Germline-derived CDR1 and CDR2 are SQVTM and ANQGSEA. The full variable domain, rest sourced from reference TRBV29-1 and TRBJ1-1, is SAVISQKPSRDICQRGTSLTIQCQVDSQVTMMFWYRQQPGQSLTLIATANQGSEATYESGFVIDKFPISRPNLTFSTLTVSNMSPEDSSIYLCSVGGTEAFFGQGTRLTVV.

The gene calls are TRBV9 and TRBJ1-1, with a tentative D call TRBD1 (5 bases). This CDR3 spans 15 amino acids. Germline loops: CDR1 SGDLS, CDR2 YYNGEE. The ends were cut back, 4 bases at V and 5 bases at J, with 18 bases in the middle. As DNA, the CDR3 is TGTGCCAGCAGCCCAAACGAGGGTCGGGGGACTGAAGCTTTCTTT. Encoded protein: CASSPNEGRGTEAFF. Full variable domain (remainder filled in from reference TRBV9 and TRBJ1-1): DSGVTQTPKHLITATGQRVTLRCSPRSGDLSVYWYQQSLDQGLQFLIQYYNGEERAKGNILERFSAQQFPDLHSELNLSSLELGDSALYFCASSPNEGRGTEAFFGQGTRLTVV.

V usage is TRBV18 and J usage is TRBJ2-7; 7 positions agree with TRBD1. The CDR3 sequence is 15 residues long. Germline lookup yields CDR1 KGHSH and CDR2 LQKENI. The J segment lost 4 bases and the V segment lost 3 bases, leaving 9 bases of the junction unmatched. The CDR3 DNA is TGTGCCAGCTCACCCGGGACAGACAACCTATACGAGCAGTACTTC. Amino acid sequence: CASSPGTDNLYEQYF. Variable domain in full (rest from reference TRBV18 and TRBJ2-7): NAGVMQNPRHLVRRRGQEARLRCSPMKGHSHVYWYRQLPEEGLKFMVYLQKENIIDESGMPKERFSAEFPKEGPSILRIQQVVRGDSAAYFCASSPGTDNLYEQYFGPGTRLTVT.

The chain is built from TRBV5-6 and TRBJ2-7, with TRBD2 matching 11 bases. The V gene end was trimmed by 0 bases and the J gene end by 0 bases; junction bases not matched to a gene: 5. The CDR3 is 17 amino acids. Germline V gene data show CDR1 as SGHDT and CDR2 as YYEEEE. Here the CDR3 reads CASSLGLAGGDSYEQYF. The CDR3 bases are TGTGCCAGCAGCTTGGGGCTAGCGGGAGGAGACTCCTACGAGCAGTACTTC.

The V gene is TRBV7-9, the J gene TRBJ2-3, with no clear D. There are 13 residues in the CDR3. The V and J ends lost 5 bases and 4 bases respectively, with 10 bases between them. Germline CDR1 is SEHNR and CDR2 is FQNEAQ (reference sequence). As DNA, the CDR3 is TGTGCCAGCAGCCCGAAGCGCCCAGATACGCAGTATTTT. Its protein is CASSPKRPDTQYF.

This rearrangement joins TRBV30 to TRBJ1-2, with D unclear. V lost 0 bases, J lost 2 bases, and 13 bases lay in between. The CDR3 extends over 15 amino acids. Germline V gene sequence: CDR1 GTSNPN, CDR2 SVGIG (reference sequence). CDR3 protein: CAWSVRRLQNYGYTF. The CDR3 DNA reads TGTGCCTGGAGTGTACGGAGACTGCAAAACTATGGCTACACCTTC.

The chain employs TRBV2 and TRBJ1-6, with D uncertain. The CDR3 extends over 15 amino acids. Between the trimmed V and J ends, which lost 3 bases and 7 bases, there was a span of 13 bases. From germline, CDR1 is SNHLY and CDR2 FYNNEI. In DNA, the CDR3 is TGTGCCAGCAGTGAGAAAAGGGCGGGGAATTCACCCCTCCACTTT. Protein sequence: CASSEKRAGNSPLHF.

This clone was detected only a few times. V usage is TRBV6-1 and J usage is TRBJ2-1; D remains ambiguous. The germline gives CDR1 MNHNS, CDR2 SASEGT. The CDR3 has 13 residues. Trimming took 5 bases from V and 7 from J, leaving 12 bases between them. The CDR3 bases are TGTGCCAGCAGTAAAGGGTTGGAGAATGAGCAGTTCTTC. Translation: CASSKGLENEQFF.

The chain recombines TRBV6-1 with TRBJ2-7, with D perhaps matching TRBD1 (5 bases). This CDR3 contains 15 residues. CDR1 is MNHNS, CDR2 SASEGT, per germline. With 2 bases removed from V and 0 bases from J, the gap between germline ends came to 11 bases. CDR3 amino acids: CASSEQIDSSYEQYF. The CDR3 region has the DNA TGTGCCAGCAGTGAACAGATAGACAGCTCCTACGAGCAGTACTTC.

The gene calls are TRBV5-8 and TRBJ1-6; possibly TRBD1 for D (5 bases). Germline V gives CDR1 SGHTS, CDR2 YDEGEE. The CDR3 length is 14 residues. The ends were cut back, 3 bases at V and 15 bases at J, with 19 bases in the middle. The CDR3: CASSSGQGHENLHF. CDR3 nucleotides: TGTGCCAGCAGCTCTGGTCAGGGCCATGAGAACCTCCACTTT.

This chain links TRBV7-2 with TRBJ2-7; 11 nucleotides match TRBD1. The CDR3 is made up of 15 amino acids. The V and J ends lost 3 bases and 3 bases, in that order; junction bases with no gene match: 4. From germline, CDR1 is SGHTA and CDR2 FQGNSA. This chain's CDR3 is CASSLGGQGVYEQYF. The CDR3, as DNA: TGTGCCAGCAGCTTGGGGGGACAGGGGGTCTACGAGCAGTACTTC.

This clone appeared a single time. This rearrangement joins TRBV11-2 to TRBJ1-2; TRBD1 matches at 9 bases. J gave up 6 bases and V 2 bases, and 10 bases lay outside the gene matches. The CDR3 is made up of 16 amino acids. Germline lookup yields CDR1 SGHAT and CDR2 FQNNGV. The CDR3 loop is CASSLRTTGQGHGYTF. DNA for the CDR3: TGTGCCAGCAGCTTAAGGACGACGGGACAGGGACATGGCTACACCTTC.

This chain connects TRBV9 to TRBJ2-1; possibly TRBD2 for D (6 bases). The V and J ends lost 2 bases and 0 bases respectively, with 12 bases between them. The CDR3 contains 16 residues. The germline gives CDR1 SGDLS, CDR2 YYNGEE. This CDR3 reads CASSVRREPSYNEQFF. The CDR3 DNA is TGTGCCAGCAGCGTCCGCCGGGAGCCCTCCTACAATGAGCAGTTCTTC. Full variable domain (remainder filled in from reference TRBV9 and TRBJ2-1): DSGVTQTPKHLITATGQRVTLRCSPRSGDLSVYWYQQSLDQGLQFLIQYYNGEERAKGNILERFSAQQFPDLHSELNLSSLELGDSALYFCASSVRREPSYNEQFFGPGTRLTVL.